This T cell receptor beta chain appears in the sequencing data of a study of shared clonotypes between healthy human individuals. Looking at the study overall: Sampling drew on donors who were two women and three men aged 18 to 49.

Profiling relied on immunoSEQ multiplex PCR, and the TCRdb table lists in-frame clones only, not all of them. The repertoire holds approximately 330,000 clones, with less than 75% as singletons. Germline-derived CDR1 and CDR2 are SNHLY and FYNNEI. The V gene end was trimmed by 8 bases and the J gene end by 5 bases; junction bases not matched to a gene: 7. The CDR3 covers 14 residues. Donors had no recently reported acute infections or vaccinations and were HIV-negative. The sample was memory CD4+ T cells sorted from blood. Indicated subset: CD45RA-negative fraction. This clonotype originated in a man under 40 in good health. The chain carries TRBV2 and TRBJ2-3; 10 nucleotides match TRBD2. The CDR3 nucleotides are TGTGCCAGCGCCCTAGCGGGAGTCGAAGATACGCAGTATTTT. This translates into CASALAGVEDTQYF.